The 19 T cell receptor beta chains presented below share a single source sample, sequenced in a study of blood T cell repertoires in COVID-19. Produced via immunoSEQ multiplex PCR; TCRdb's table is partial and in-frame only. This table has about 350,000 clones, approximately 89% appearing once. Sequenced material: peripheral blood. All receptors come from a woman aged 55-70 years with COVID-19, enrolled during active disease.

This chain links TRBV7-9 with TRBJ1-4; the D gene is possibly TRBD1 (6 bases). Germline lookup yields CDR1 SEHNR and CDR2 FQNEAQ (reference sequence). CDR3 length: 18 residues. Trimming pared 4 bases from V and 0 bases from J, leaving 18 bases between. The CDR3 reads CASSWGTTGLATNEKLFF. As DNA, the CDR3 is TGTGCCAGCAGCTGGGGAACCACAGGGCTTGCAACTAATGAAAAACTGTTTTTT.

The V call is TRBV18, the J call TRBJ1-1, with TRBD1 identical over 11 bases. The CDR3 consists of 18 residues. After removal of 3 bases from V and 1 base from J, the junction contained 10 bases not matched to a gene. Germline CDR1 and CDR2: KGHSH and LQKENI. The CDR3 nucleotides read TGTGCCAGCTCACCCAGCCCAATGGGACAGGGGGGGAACACTGAAGCTTTCTTT. Translated: CASSPSPMGQGGNTEAFF.

The chain recombines TRBV5-1 with TRBJ1-1; a possible D gene is TRBD1 (6 bases). Germline CDR1 reads SGHRS; CDR2 reads YFSETQ. Trimming removed 0 bases at V and 1 base at J, with 10 bases between. The CDR3 sequence is 15 residues long. The CDR3 is CASSLATGRNTEAFF. In nucleotides, the CDR3 is TGCGCCAGCAGCTTGGCTACAGGGCGGAACACTGAAGCTTTCTTT.

The V and J genes are TRBV6-5 and TRBJ2-7; D unclear. Trimming removed 2 bases from V and 3 bases from J, with 8 bases in between. The germline gives CDR1 MNHEY, CDR2 SVGAGI. The CDR3 has 13 residues. The CDR3 region is CASSYKEFYEQYF. The CDR3 bases are TGTGCCAGCAGTTACAAAGAGTTCTACGAGCAGTACTTC.

This clone was found a few times. This rearrangement joins TRBV6-5 to TRBJ1-6, with unresolved D. V was shortened by 6 bases and J by 9 bases, with 18 bases between the two germline ends. CDR1 is MNHEY, CDR2 SVGAGI, per germline. This CDR3 spans 15 amino acids. CDR3 sequence reads: CASRMAGHYGSPLHF. CDR3 nucleotide sequence: TGTGCCAGCAGAATGGCAGGTCATTATGGTTCACCCCTCCACTTT.

This clone occurred once. V gene TRBV6-5 combines with J gene TRBJ2-7; 7 bases fit TRBD2. V was pared by 7 bases and J by 1 base, with 10 bases of the junction left unmatched. Germline CDR1 reads MNHEY; CDR2 reads SVGAGI. The CDR3 runs 15 residues. CDR3 DNA: TGTGCCAGCACCGACGGGGGGTTCGGTTCCTACGAGCAGTACTTC. It encodes CASTDGGFGSYEQYF.

The chain is built from TRBV5-1 and TRBJ2-1, with D possibly matching TRBD1 (6 bases). This CDR3 contains 15 residues. V was cut by 0 bases and J by 7 bases, with 14 bases left in between. CDR1 is SGHRS and CDR2 is YFSETQ in the germline V gene. Written as DNA, the CDR3 is TGCGCCAGCAGCTTGGAAGTGACAGGTTTGAATGAGCAGTTCTTC. This translates into CASSLEVTGLNEQFF.

This clone has just a few counts. The CDR3 DNA follows: TGTGCCAGCAGCCAAGATATAACCCTGGGAGACGAGCAGTACTTC. Its translation: CASSQDITLGDEQYF. The chain links TRBV4-2 to TRBJ2-7; perhaps TRBD2 as D (5 bases). This CDR3 is 15 amino acids long. From germline, CDR1 is LGHNA and CDR2 YNFKEQ. V lost 0 bases and J 5 bases, leaving 14 bases between the germline ends.

CDR3 DNA sequence: TGTGCCAGTAGTCATTTACAGGGGAGGCCTCGGGGCTACACCTTC. Translated, it gives CASSHLQGRPRGYTF. The rearrangement joins TRBV19 to TRBJ1-2, with 7 nucleotides matching TRBD1. V was pared by 5 bases and J by 8 bases, with 14 bases of the junction left unmatched. This CDR3 contains 15 residues. The germline V gene encodes CDR1 LNHDA and CDR2 SQIVND (reference sequence).

The chain couples TRBV18 to TRBJ1-1, with D uncertain. Germline-derived CDR1 and CDR2 are KGHSH and LQKENI. V lost 2 bases and J lost 7, with 8 bases in between. The CDR3 length is 12 residues. The CDR3 region has the DNA TGTGCCAGCTCACCAAACGGACTTGAAGCTTTCTTT. It encodes CASSPNGLEAFF.

J is TRBJ1-2 and V is TRBV12-5; TRBD1 matches at 9 bases. Germline CDR1 is LGHNT and CDR2 is FRNRAP. CDR3 length: 18 amino acids. The ends lost 6 bases at V and 5 bases at J; junction bases unmatched: 19. Written as DNA, the CDR3 is TGTGCTAGTGGCCGTACTGGGCAAACAGGGGGCGCCCGGTATGGCTACACCTTC. The encoded protein is CASGRTGQTGGARYGYTF.

The rearrangement joins TRBV9 to TRBJ2-6; TRBD2 is a possible D gene (5 bases). Germline V gene sequence: CDR1 SGDLS, CDR2 YYNGEE. The germline V and J ends were trimmed by 0 bases and 0 bases, with 7 bases remaining between them. The CDR3 loop spans 16 amino acids. DNA of the CDR3: TGTGCCAGCAGCGTAGTTGAGGGCTCTGGGGCCAACGTCCTGACTTTC. Its translation: CASSVVEGSGANVLTF.

J is TRBJ1-3 and V is TRBV7-8; D unclear. The CDR3 totals 14 residues. Germline CDR1 SGHVS, CDR2 FQNEAQ. Trimming stripped 0 bases from V and 0 bases from J, with 3 bases between. In DNA, the CDR3 is TGTGCCAGCAGCTTAGCCTACTCTGGAAACACCATATATTTT. It codes for CASSLAYSGNTIYF. Full variable domain (remainder filled in from reference TRBV7-8 and TRBJ1-3): GAGVSQSPRYKVAKRGQDVALRCDPISGHVSLFWYQQALGQGPEFLTYFQNEAQLDKSGLPSDRFFAERPEGSVSTLKIQRTQQEDSAVYLCASSLAYSGNTIYFGEGSWLTVV.

The chain uses TRBV5-5 and TRBJ1-1; D not certain. CDR1 is SGHKS and CDR2 is YYEKEE in the germline V gene (reference sequence). Trimming took 0 bases from V and 1 from J, leaving 10 bases between them. The CDR3 runs to 15 residues. The CDR3 DNA reads TGTGCCAGCAGCTTGGAAGGGAGTAGGAACACTGAAGCTTTCTTT. It is translated as CASSLEGSRNTEAFF.

This chain joins TRBV5-1 and TRBJ2-3; 12 positions agree with TRBD1. This CDR3 spans 16 amino acids. V dropped 4 bases and J dropped 8; count of bases not matched to a gene: 11. CDR1 is SGHRS and CDR2 is YFSETQ in the germline V gene. The CDR3 DNA follows: TGCGCCAGCAGCCTTCCGGGACAGGGGGCATTTGGTACGCAGTATTTT. Encoded protein: CASSLPGQGAFGTQYF.

This chain connects TRBV6-6 to TRBJ2-5; 12 nucleotides line up with TRBD2. The CDR3 contains 15 residues. After removal of 7 bases from V and 1 base from J, the junction contained 4 bases not matched to a gene. The germline V gene has CDR1 MNHNY and CDR2 SVGAGI (reference sequence). The CDR3 region is CASTMTSGGQETQYF. In DNA, the CDR3 is TGTGCCAGCACCATGACTAGCGGGGGCCAAGAGACCCAGTACTTC.

This sequence joins TRBV6-1 and TRBJ1-1; D is perhaps TRBD1 (5 bases). The CDR3 has 13 residues. V was cut by 2 bases and J by 6 bases, with 10 bases left in between. The germline V gene has CDR1 MNHNS and CDR2 SASEGT. CDR3 protein: CASSETGRAEAFF. The CDR3, as DNA: TGTGCCAGCAGTGAAACAGGCAGGGCTGAAGCTTTCTTT.

The chain joins TRBV4-1 to TRBJ1-2; a possible D gene is TRBD1 (6 bases). CDR1 MGHRA and CDR2 YSYEKL come from the germline V gene. Trimming took 9 bases from V and 2 from J, leaving 19 bases between them. The CDR3 spans 15 residues. In DNA, the CDR3 is TGCGCCAGAGCCCAACACCCCGGACAGAACTATGGCTACACCTTC. Its translation is CARAQHPGQNYGYTF.

This chain joins TRBV6-6 and TRBJ1-2; D is undetermined. V dropped 7 bases and J dropped 2 bases, with 8 bases sitting between them. Per the germline V gene, CDR1 is MNHNY and CDR2 is SVGAGI (reference sequence). The CDR3 covers 12 residues. CDR3 sequence: CASTEGNYGYTF. In DNA form, the CDR3 reads TGTGCCAGCACAGAGGGAAACTATGGCTACACCTTC.